Each of the 15 T cell receptor beta chains below was sequenced from the same sample in a study of blood T cell repertoires in COVID-19. Sequencing was performed with immunoSEQ multiplex PCR; in TCRdb, only in-frame clones are kept and a portion is missing. The sample contains roughly 130,000 clones, roughly 85% of which appear only once. Sequenced sample: peripheral blood. The source of these receptors is a man in his sixties with acute or convalescent COVID-19.

This sequence joins TRBV30 and TRBJ2-6; TRBD2 might be the D (6 bases). Trimming shortened V by 0 bases and J by 0 bases, and 6 bases separated the two germline ends. This CDR3 comprises 15 residues. Germline assignment: CDR1 GTSNPN and CDR2 SVGIG (reference sequence). CDR3 sequence (DNA): TGTGCCTGGAGTGTGGAGGGCTCTGGGGCCAACGTCCTGACTTTC. This codes for CAWSVEGSGANVLTF.

This clone came up a few times. The chain employs TRBV10-3 and TRBJ1-2; 7 bases fit TRBD1. Per the germline V gene, CDR1 is ENHRY and CDR2 is SYGVKD. The CDR3 totals 13 residues. V lost 6 bases to trimming and J lost 6 bases; unmatched junction nucleotides: 7. Written as DNA, the CDR3 is TGTGCCATCAGACTCACCGACAGGGATGGCTACACCTTC. Translation gives CAIRLTDRDGYTF.

The chain combines TRBV5-1 with TRBJ1-2; 9 nucleotides agree with TRBD1. The CDR3 runs 14 residues. J lost 8 bases, V lost 8 bases, and 13 bases had no gene match. Germline V gives CDR1 SGHRS, CDR2 YFSETQ. Written as DNA, the CDR3 is TGCGCCAGTAGAACCAGCGCACAGGGGGCGGGCTACACCTTC. This codes for CASRTSAQGAGYTF.

The chain joins TRBV11-1 to TRBJ2-1, with D possibly matching TRBD1 (5 bases). The V gene lost 3 bases and the J gene lost 9 bases, with 12 bases spanning the gap. Germline loops: CDR1 SGHAT, CDR2 FQDESV (reference sequence). The CDR3 has 13 residues. The CDR3 sequence: CASSLRTKSEQFF. The CDR3, as DNA: TGTGCCAGCAGCTTGAGGACAAAATCTGAGCAGTTCTTC.

V gene TRBV5-1 combines with J gene TRBJ1-1; D not resolved. Per germline, CDR1 SGHRS and CDR2 YFSETQ. V lost 1 base and J 10 bases, leaving 11 bases between the germline ends. The CDR3 covers 12 residues. The CDR3: CASSLKSGVAFF. As DNA, the CDR3 is TGCGCCAGCAGCTTGAAGAGCGGGGTAGCTTTCTTT.

The chain joins TRBV4-2 to TRBJ2-3; 10 bases are shared with TRBD2. Germline-derived CDR1 and CDR2 are LGHNA and YNFKEQ. The CDR3 is made up of 17 amino acids. J was trimmed by 3 bases and V by 4 bases; bases with no gene match: 10. The CDR3 spells CASSLNEREGGTDTQYF. The CDR3 bases are TGTGCCAGCAGCCTCAATGAGCGGGAGGGTGGGACAGATACGCAGTATTTT.

This CDR3 is CASRMTGVTEAFF. In DNA, the CDR3 is TGTGCCAGCAGAATGACAGGGGTGACTGAAGCTTTCTTT. The V and J genes are TRBV6-5 and TRBJ1-1; 8 nucleotides align to TRBD1. After removal of 6 bases from V and 5 bases from J, the junction contained 5 bases not matched to a gene. Germline CDR1 reads MNHEY; CDR2 reads SVGAGI. The CDR3 has 13 residues.

The CDR3: CASSPDRVNSPLHF. CDR3 nucleotides: TGTGCCAGCAGCCCGGACAGGGTTAATTCACCCCTCCACTTT. The chain is built from TRBV7-2 and TRBJ1-6; TRBD1 aligns across 8 bases. In germline, CDR1 is SGHTA, CDR2 FQGNSA. V shed 5 bases, J shed 6 bases, and the junction held 3 bases outside the gene matches. The CDR3 is 14 residues long.

The chain recombines TRBV29-1 with TRBJ2-5; 8 nucleotides line up with TRBD2. The CDR3 contains 12 residues. CDR1 and CDR2 (germline): SQVTM, ANQGSEA. V lost 5 bases to trimming and J lost 5 bases; unmatched junction nucleotides: 4. CDR3 amino acids: CSVRAGVETQYF. DNA for the CDR3: TGCAGCGTTCGAGCGGGAGTGGAGACCCAGTACTTC. Based on the CDR3 plus reference TRBV29-1 and TRBJ2-5, the full variable domain is SAVISQKPSRDICQRGTSLTIQCQVDSQVTMMFWYRQQPGQSLTLIATANQGSEATYESGFVIDKFPISRPNLTFSTLTVSNMSPEDSSIYLCSVRAGVETQYFGPGTRLLVL.

This rearrangement joins TRBV7-8 to TRBJ2-7; 11 bases agree with TRBD2. With 5 bases clipped from V and 3 bases from J, the junction kept 3 bases outside the gene matches. CDR1 is SGHVS and CDR2 is FQNEAQ in the germline V gene. This CDR3 is 14 amino acids long. The CDR3 sequence: CASSPSGGFYEQYF. The CDR3 coding sequence is TGTGCCAGCAGCCCTAGCGGGGGGTTCTACGAGCAGTACTTC.

This chain links TRBV5-1 with TRBJ2-7; the D gene is possibly TRBD2 (6 bases). The CDR3 length is 12 residues. V lost 0 bases to trimming and J lost 7 bases, with 8 bases between them. Germline V CDR1 and CDR2: SGHRS, YFSETQ. As DNA, the CDR3 is TGCGCCAGCAGCTTGGAGGAGGGGGAGCAGTACTTC. As protein: CASSLEEGEQYF.

The CDR3 nucleotides are TGTGCCAGCAGCGCAAACACAATCCACACTGAAGCTTTCTTT. It translates to CASSANTIHTEAFF. The V call is TRBV11-2, the J call TRBJ1-1, with D uncertain. Germline V gives CDR1 SGHAT, CDR2 FQNNGV. This CDR3 comprises 14 residues. Between the trimmed V and J ends, which lost 5 bases and 3 bases, there was a span of 13 bases.

The chain combines TRBV27 with TRBJ1-3, with D hard to call. The V end lost 5 bases, the J end lost 0 bases, and 11 bases lay between the germline ends. The CDR3 has 15 residues. CDR1 and CDR2 (germline): MNHEY, SMNVEV (reference sequence). The CDR3 DNA follows: TGTGCCAGCAGTGTAAACCGCTACTCTGGAAACACCATATATTTT. Its translation is CASSVNRYSGNTIYF.

This clone counts as medium-sized. The genes are TRBV11-2 and TRBJ2-5; 12 nucleotides agree with TRBD1. Unmatched junction bases numbered 15, after V lost 6 bases and J lost 4 bases. The CDR3 is 18 amino acids. Germline CDR1 is SGHAT and CDR2 is FQNNGV. The CDR3 nucleotides are TGTGCCAGCAGTTTATCCGGGACAGGGGGCGCCGCTTCAGAGACCCAGTACTTC. Translated: CASSLSGTGGAASETQYF. The complete variable domain, with remaining parts taken from reference TRBV11-2 and TRBJ2-5, reads EAGVAQSPRYKIIEKRQSVAFWCNPISGHATLYWYQQILGQGPKLLIQFQNNGVVDDSQLPKDRFSAERLKGVDSTLKIQPAKLEDSAVYLCASSLSGTGGAASETQYFGPGTRLLVL.

The chain is built from TRBV28 and TRBJ2-6; 8 positions agree with TRBD1. V was clipped by 2 bases and J by 2 bases; unmatched bases: 2. The CDR3 is 16 amino acids. CDR1 is MDHEN, CDR2 SYDVKM, per germline. CDR3 amino acids: CASSLGRGPGANVLTF. CDR3 coding DNA: TGTGCCAGCAGTTTAGGCAGGGGGCCTGGGGCCAACGTCCTGACTTTC.